This TCR beta chain was identified during a study of blood T cell repertoires in COVID-19. Study at large: Whether acute or convalescent, the COVID-19 samples came from the United States, Italy and Spain.

TCRdb's table, derived via immunoSEQ multiplex PCR, lists solely in-frame clones and lacks some. The table includes around 200,000 clones, roughly 86% detected once. The sequenced sample consisted of peripheral blood. The TCR was taken from a man younger than 35 with active or convalescent COVID-19.

The CDR3 region is CASSRQEDQPQHF. The DNA of the CDR3 is TGTGCCAGCAGCCGCCAGGAAGATCAGCCCCAGCATTTT. The V gene is TRBV5-8, the J gene TRBJ1-5; no reliable D call. The germline V and J ends were trimmed by 4 bases and 5 bases, with 10 bases remaining between them. The V gene's germline CDR1 is SGHTS and CDR2 YDEGEE. The CDR3 is 13 amino acids.